These 5 T cell receptor beta chains were sequenced from one sample in a study of somatic mutations in cytotoxic T cells in rheumatoid arthritis. The method was immunoSEQ multiplex PCR; TCRdb's version includes in-frame clones alone and lacks a portion of them. The sample lists about 18,000 clones; less than 85% were seen once. Source material: CD8+ T cells sorted from blood. The receptors come from a woman aged 60-75 years in good health.

The J gene is TRBJ2-1, the V gene TRBV27; 8 bases agree with TRBD1. Trimming removed 4 bases from V and 5 bases from J; junction bases left unmatched: 7. Germline assignment: CDR1 MNHEY and CDR2 SMNVEV (reference sequence). This CDR3 spans 15 amino acids. CDR3 sequence (DNA): TGTGCCAGCAGTTCCATTGGGACAGGTAACAATGAGCAGTTCTTC. This sequence encodes CASSSIGTGNNEQFF.

This chain links TRBV7-6 with TRBJ2-2; D gene uncertain. Germline lookup yields CDR1 SGHVS and CDR2 FNYEAQ. V was pared by 5 bases and J by 6 bases, with 10 bases between. The CDR3 has 13 amino acids. The CDR3 DNA reads TGTGCCAGCAGCCCGGGTCGGCCCGGGGAGCTGTTTTTT. It is translated as CASSPGRPGELFF. The full variable domain, with the rest looked up from reference TRBV7-6 and TRBJ2-2, is GAGVSQSPRYKVTKRGQDVALRCDPISGHVSLYWYRQALGQGPEFLTYFNYEAQQDKSGLPNDRFSAERPEGSISTLTIQRTEQRDSAMYRCASSPGRPGELFFGEGSRLTVL.

CDR3 residues: CASSLSSGVSEAFF. Here the CDR3 DNA reads TGTGCCAGCAGTTTATCGAGCGGGGTGTCTGAAGCTTTCTTT. The gene calls are TRBV27 and TRBJ1-1; D unclear. Trimming shortened V by 0 bases and J by 6 bases, and 11 bases separated the two germline ends. CDR1 MNHEY and CDR2 SMNVEV come from the germline V gene (reference sequence). The CDR3 totals 14 residues.

The chain combines TRBV2 with TRBJ1-5; D perhaps matches TRBD1 (6 bases). Germline V lookup: CDR1 SNHLY, CDR2 FYNNEI. CDR3 length: 17 residues. V was pared by 2 bases and J by 0 bases, with 14 bases between. This chain's CDR3 is CASSERGTPYSNQPQHF. The CDR3 DNA is TGTGCCAGCAGTGAAAGGGGGACGCCTTATAGCAATCAGCCCCAGCATTTT.

The V and J genes are TRBV4-1 and TRBJ1-3, with unresolved D. CDR3 length: 16 residues. V was trimmed by 0 bases and J by 0 bases, leaving 9 bases between them. CDR1 is MGHRA, CDR2 YSYEKL, per germline. The CDR3 spells CASSQDPGPSGNTIYF. The CDR3 region has the DNA TGCGCCAGCAGCCAAGATCCAGGACCCTCTGGAAACACCATATATTTT.